This T cell receptor (beta chain) was identified during a study of blood T cell repertoires in COVID-19. Some clones are missing from TCRdb's copy, which holds only in-frame ones; the method was immunoSEQ multiplex PCR. The sample includes some 150,000 clones, around four fifths of them seen just once. Sample: peripheral blood. The sequence came from a woman between 35 and 50 years old with active or convalescent COVID-19.

Written as DNA, the CDR3 is TGTGCCAGCAGCGGACCCCCTAACGGGAGGAACTACGAGCAGTACTTC. The encoded protein is CASSGPPNGRNYEQYF. The chain employs TRBV9 and TRBJ2-7; the match to TRBD2 covers 7 bases. Germline V gene data show CDR1 as SGDLS and CDR2 as YYNGEE. The CDR3 has 16 residues. Germline trimming cut 3 bases from V and 3 bases from J; bases unmatched to any gene: 12.